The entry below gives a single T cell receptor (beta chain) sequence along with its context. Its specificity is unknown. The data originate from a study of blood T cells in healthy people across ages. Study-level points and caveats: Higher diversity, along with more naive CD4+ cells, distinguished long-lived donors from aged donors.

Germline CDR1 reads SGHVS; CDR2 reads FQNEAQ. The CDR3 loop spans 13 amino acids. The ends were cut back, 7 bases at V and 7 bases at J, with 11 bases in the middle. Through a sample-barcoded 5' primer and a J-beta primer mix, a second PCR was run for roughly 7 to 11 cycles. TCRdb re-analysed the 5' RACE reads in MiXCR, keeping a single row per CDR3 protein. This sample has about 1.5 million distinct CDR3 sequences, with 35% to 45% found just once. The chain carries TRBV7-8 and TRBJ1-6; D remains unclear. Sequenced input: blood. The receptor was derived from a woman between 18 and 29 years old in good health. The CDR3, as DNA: TGTGCCAGCACCTCCGCGGTCAATTCACCCCTCCACTTT. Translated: CASTSAVNSPLHF.